A selection of T cell receptor beta chains follows, all from one sample in a study of blood T cell repertoires in COVID-19. The assay was immunoSEQ multiplex PCR, and TCRdb's table has in-frame clones only and misses some. The table shows a few hundred thousand clones, with 85% occurring only once. Sequenced input: PBMCs or T cells enriched from blood (not recorded which). Receptors were obtained from a man in his forties who had recovered from COVID-19. The CDR3 runs from the conserved cysteine through the conserved F or W. Each record gives: V gene, D gene, J gene, CDR3 protein, CDR3 DNA. The D gene is left open where the match is weak.

V gene: TRBV7-9; D gene: TRBD1; J gene: TRBJ1-5; CDR3 protein: CASSRGTAVSNQPQHF; CDR3 DNA: TGTGCCAGCAGCCGGGGGACAGCAGTTAGCAATCAGCCCCAGCATTTT
V gene: TRBV6-2/TRBV6-3; D gene: NA; J gene: TRBJ1-1; CDR3 protein: CASSLQVSNTEAFF; CDR3 DNA: TGTGCCAGCAGTTTACAGGTCTCGAACACTGAAGCTTTCTTT
V gene: TRBV28; D gene: TRBD2; J gene: TRBJ2-3; CDR3 protein: CASRNLAGQGTDTQYF; CDR3 DNA: TGTGCCAGCAGGAATCTAGCGGGGCAGGGCACAGATACGCAGTATTTT
V gene: TRBV9; D gene: NA; J gene: TRBJ1-3; CDR3 protein: CASSVARGSGNTIYF; CDR3 DNA: TGTGCCAGCAGCGTAGCTCGCGGCTCTGGAAACACCATATATTTT
V gene: TRBV29-1; D gene: NA; J gene: TRBJ2-7; CDR3 protein: CSVDDDRMFYEQYF; CDR3 DNA: TGCAGCGTTGATGACGACAGGATGTTCTACGAGCAGTACTTC
V gene: TRBV7-9; D gene: NA; J gene: TRBJ1-6; CDR3 protein: CASSNGDILRDSPLHF; CDR3 DNA: TGTGCCAGCAGCAACGGGGACATCCTTCGGGATTCACCCCTCCACTTT
V gene: TRBV28; D gene: NA; J gene: TRBJ2-7; CDR3 protein: CASSRGQGGQYF; CDR3 DNA: TGTGCCAGCAGCCGGGGACAAGGGGGGCAGTACTTC
V gene: TRBV6-5; D gene: NA; J gene: TRBJ1-6; CDR3 protein: CASSYSQGGNSPLHF; CDR3 DNA: TGTGCCAGCAGTTACTCACAGGGAGGGAATTCACCCCTCCACTTT
V gene: TRBV30; D gene: NA; J gene: TRBJ1-6; CDR3 protein: CAGHSPLHF; CDR3 DNA: TGTGCCGGGCATTCACCCCTCCACTTT
V gene: TRBV19; D gene: NA; J gene: TRBJ2-7; CDR3 protein: CASRSGYEQYF; CDR3 DNA: TGTGCCAGTAGATCAGGGTACGAGCAGTACTTC